The source of this T cell receptor beta chain is a study of shared clonotypes between healthy human individuals. Across the study: Each donor had three CD4 naive, three CD4 memory, two CD8 naive and one CD8 memory plate.

CD45RO negativity and positive selection for CCR7 defined naive CD8 cells, a population that excluded terminally differentiated effector memory CD45RA+ cells. The CDR3 is 15 residues long. V dropped 6 bases and J dropped 2; count of bases not matched to a gene: 8. Germline V CDR1 and CDR2: SGHTA, FQGTGA. Authors' methods: From ImmunoSEQ came sequences covering only the junction and carrying no quality scores, so filtering differed. Clones were sequenced by immunoSEQ multiplex PCR, and TCRdb holds only the in-frame ones, with some missing. That table furnishes V, J and clone size, whereas the DNA furnished D and trimming. This sample has about 2.1 million clones, with around 95% found just once.

This chain joins TRBV7-3 and TRBJ1-1; 8 nucleotides match TRBD1. Material for sequencing was naive CD8+ T cells from PBMCs. The TCR was taken from a man in his late teens or twenties in good health. Some clones in this sample may be carry-over from other donors' samples. This chain's CDR3 is CASSHGQGRNTEAFF. CDR3 in DNA: TGTGCCAGCAGTCACGGACAGGGTCGAAACACTGAAGCTTTCTTT.